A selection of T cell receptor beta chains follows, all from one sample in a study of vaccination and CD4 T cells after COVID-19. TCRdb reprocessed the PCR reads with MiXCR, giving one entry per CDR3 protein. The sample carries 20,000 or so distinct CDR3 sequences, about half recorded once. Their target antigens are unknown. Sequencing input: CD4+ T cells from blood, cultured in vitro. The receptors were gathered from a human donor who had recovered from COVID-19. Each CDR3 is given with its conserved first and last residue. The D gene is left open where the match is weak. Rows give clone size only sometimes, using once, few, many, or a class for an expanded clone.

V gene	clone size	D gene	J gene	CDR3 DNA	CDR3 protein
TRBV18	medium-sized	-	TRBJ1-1	TGTGCCAGCTCACAGAGTTCGAACACTGAAGCTTTCTTT	CASSQSSNTEAFF
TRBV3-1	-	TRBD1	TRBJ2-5	TGTGCCAGCAGCCTCCGGGACAGGGGGTCAGAGACCCAGTACTTC	CASSLRDRGSETQYF
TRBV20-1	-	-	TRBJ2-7	TGCAGTGCTAGAGATGGAGGTTACGAGCAGTACTTC	CSARDGGYEQYF
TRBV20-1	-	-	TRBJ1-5	TGCAGTGCTAGCCCAAGGGAGGGTCAGCCCCAGCATTTT	CSASPREGQPQHF
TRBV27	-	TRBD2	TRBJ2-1	TGTGCCAGCAGCCCCGGACTAGCGGGAGCTCAATTTGAGTTCTTC	CASSPGLAGAQFEFF
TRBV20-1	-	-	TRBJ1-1	TGCAGTGCTCCTAGGGGGGACACTGAAGCTTTCTTT	CSAPRGDTEAFF
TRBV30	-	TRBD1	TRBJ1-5	TGTGCCTGGACACGGGACAGTACGGATCAGCCCCAGCATTTT	CAWTRDSTDQPQHF
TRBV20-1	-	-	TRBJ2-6	TGCAGTGCGGGGGACCCGCTGTCTGGGGCCAACGTCCTGACTTTC	CSAGDPLSGANVLTF
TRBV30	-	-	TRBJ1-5	TGTGCCTGGAGTCCCGGGACCAGCCACTCGGGCAATCAGCCCCAGCATTTT	CAWSPGTSHSGNQPQHF
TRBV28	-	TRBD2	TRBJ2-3	TGTGCCAACCCGGGGGGGGGCAGGACAGATACGCAGTATTTT	CANPGGGRTDTQYF
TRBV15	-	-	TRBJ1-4	TGTGCCACCAGCCCCGGGTACGACGAAAAACTGTTTTTT	CATSPGYDEKLFF
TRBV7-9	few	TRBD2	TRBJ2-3	TGTGCCAGCAGCCCACTAGCGGCTAGCACAGATACGCAGTATTTT	CASSPLAASTDTQYF
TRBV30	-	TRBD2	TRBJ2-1	TGTGCCTGGAGTGTACACAGGACTAGCGGAAACTTAAGGTTCTTC	CAWSVHRTSGNLRFF
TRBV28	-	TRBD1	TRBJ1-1	TGTGCCAGCAGTCGGGACAGATACAGTTTGAACACTGAAGCTTTCTTT	CASSRDRYSLNTEAFF
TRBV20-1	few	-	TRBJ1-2	TGCAGTGCCAGTGACGGTAGCTACACCTTC	CSASDGSYTF
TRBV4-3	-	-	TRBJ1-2	TGCGCCAGCAGCCAGTGGCAGGGGTCGGGAGGCTACACCTTC	CASSQWQGSGGYTF
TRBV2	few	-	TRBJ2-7	TGTGCCAGCAGTGCCCTTTTCGGGAGCCTCTCCTACGAGCAGTACTTC	CASSALFGSLSYEQYF
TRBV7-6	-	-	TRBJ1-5	TGTGCCAGCAGCCAGGCTAATCAGCCCCAGCATTTT	CASSQANQPQHF
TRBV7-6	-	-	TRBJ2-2	TGTGCCAGCAGCCCTGATGGGTCCGGTACCGGGGAGCTGTTTTTT	CASSPDGSGTGELFF
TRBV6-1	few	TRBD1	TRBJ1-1	TGTGCCAGCAGTCCGGGACAGGGGGCTAACACTGAAGCTTTCTTT	CASSPGQGANTEAFF
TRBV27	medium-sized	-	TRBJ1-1	TGTGCCAGCAGTTTTTTGATGGGAGTAGCTTTCTTT	CASSFLMGVAFF
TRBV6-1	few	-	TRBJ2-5	TGTGCCAGCAGGGCTGATGGGCAGGAGACCCAGTACTTC	CASRADGQETQYF
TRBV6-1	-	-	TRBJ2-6	TGTGCCAGCAGTGAAAGAAGGGTGTGGGGAACAGGGGCCAACGTCCTGACTTTC	CASSERRVWGTGANVLTF
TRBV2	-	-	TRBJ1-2	TGTGCCAGCAGTGAATCGGCAGGGGAGGATGGCTACACCTTC	CASSESAGEDGYTF
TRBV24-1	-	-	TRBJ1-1	TGTGCCACCAGTGATATGGAGGGAGAGAACACTGAAGCTTTCTTT	CATSDMEGENTEAFF
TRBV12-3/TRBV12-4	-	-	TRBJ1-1	TGTGCCAGCAGTTTAGGGGGGATTTGGGACACTGAAGCTTTCTTT	CASSLGGIWDTEAFF
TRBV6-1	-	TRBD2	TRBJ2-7	TGTGCCAGCAGACCATACGGGAGGACCGCCGGCGAGCAGTACTTC	CASRPYGRTAGEQYF
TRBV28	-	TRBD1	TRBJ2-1	TGTGCCAGCAGTTCCCCGGGACAGGGAAGCTCCTACAATGAGCAGTTCTTC	CASSSPGQGSSYNEQFF
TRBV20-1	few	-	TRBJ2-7	TGCAGTGCTAGAGTTCTGAGAAACCGGATTGTTAGTAGTGGGCAGTACTTC	CSARVLRNRIVSSGQYF
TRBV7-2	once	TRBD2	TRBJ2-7	TGTGCCAGCAGGACTAGCGGGGCCTACGAGCAGTACTTC	CASRTSGAYEQYF
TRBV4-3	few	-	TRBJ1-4	TGCGCCAGCAGCCAAGATGGGGGTTTAGGTGAAAAACTGTTTTTT	CASSQDGGLGEKLFF
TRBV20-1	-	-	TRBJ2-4	TGCAGTGCTAGCGGAACGGAGACCGGCAAAAACATTCAGTACTTC	CSASGTETGKNIQYF
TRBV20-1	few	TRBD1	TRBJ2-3	TGCAGTGCTAACACCGGACAGGGAACAGATACGCAGTATTTT	CSANTGQGTDTQYF
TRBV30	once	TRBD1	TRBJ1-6	TGTGCCTGGAGTCTAGAGACAGGGATGATGGGTTCACCCCTCCACTTT	CAWSLETGMMGSPLHF
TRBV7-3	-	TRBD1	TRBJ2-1	TGTGCCAGCAGCTCCCTGACAGGGAGCAATGAGCAGTTCTTC	CASSSLTGSNEQFF
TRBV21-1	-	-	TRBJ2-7	TGTGCCAGCAGCAAAGAGGCTCGGGACAGAGGGTGCTACGAGCAGTACTTC	CASSKEARDRGCYEQYF
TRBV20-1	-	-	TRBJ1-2	TGCAGTGGCCGGGAGGCCGAGGGCTATGGCTACACCTTC	CSGREAEGYGYTF
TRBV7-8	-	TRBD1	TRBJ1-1	TGTGCCAGCAGCTTAGAGGGGAGGGGGCTGGTTGGTAGAAACACTGAAGCTTTCTTT	CASSLEGRGLVGRNTEAFF
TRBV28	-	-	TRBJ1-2	TGTGCCAGCAGTCGACGGACAGCCTCTAACTATGGCTACACCTTC	CASSRRTASNYGYTF
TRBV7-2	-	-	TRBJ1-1	TGTGCCAGCAGCTTAGCTCGGGGGATGAACACTGAAGCTTTCTTT	CASSLARGMNTEAFF
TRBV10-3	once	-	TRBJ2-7	TGTGCCATGGCGGCAGGGCCGCTCTACGAGCAGTACTTC	CAMAAGPLYEQYF
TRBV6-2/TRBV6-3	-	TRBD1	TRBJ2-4	TGTGCCAGCAGTTTAGGGACAGCCGCCAAAAACATTCAGTACTTC	CASSLGTAAKNIQYF
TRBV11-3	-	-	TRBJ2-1	TGTGCCAGCAGCTTGGGGGTCGGTTCCTACAATGAGCAGTTCTTC	CASSLGVGSYNEQFF
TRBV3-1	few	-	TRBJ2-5	TGTGCCAGCAGCCAAGTGACAATAGGAGAGACCCAGTACTTC	CASSQVTIGETQYF
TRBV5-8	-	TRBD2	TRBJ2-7	TGTGCCAGCAGCCGTGAAACCGGGACTAGCGGCTCCCACGAGCAGTACTTC	CASSRETGTSGSHEQYF
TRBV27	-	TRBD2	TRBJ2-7	TGTGCCAGCAGTTTAGCGACAGGACTAGCGGGAGACGCCGTTAGCGAGCAGTACTTC	CASSLATGLAGDAVSEQYF
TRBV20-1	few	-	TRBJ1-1	TGCAGTGCGCCCCCGCCAGGGTCTATGAACACTGAAGCTTTCTTT	CSAPPPGSMNTEAFF
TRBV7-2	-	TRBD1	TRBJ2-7	TGTGCCAGCAGCAGAGCACCGGGACAGGGGGCCTACGAGCAGTACTTC	CASSRAPGQGAYEQYF
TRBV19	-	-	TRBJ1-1	TGTGCCAGTAGTGTGTGGGGAGTGTGGGGCGAACGGAACACTGAAGCTTTCTTT	CASSVWGVWGERNTEAFF
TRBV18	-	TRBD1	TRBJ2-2	TGTGCCAGCTCACCTGCCGGGACAGGGGCGCGAGGGGAGCTGTTTTTT	CASSPAGTGARGELFF
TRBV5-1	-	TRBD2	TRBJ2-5	TGCGCCAGCAGCCCCGGGGGGAGGGGTCAAGAGACCCAGCACTTC	CASSPGGRGQETQHF
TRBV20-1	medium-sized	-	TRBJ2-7	TGCAGTGCTAGACCAGTTCCCGACAGTGGAGGCAACGAGCAGTACTTC	CSARPVPDSGGNEQYF
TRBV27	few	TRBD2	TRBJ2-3	TGTGCCAGCAGCCCCGGGACTAGCAGGCGCACAGATACGCAGTATTTT	CASSPGTSRRTDTQYF
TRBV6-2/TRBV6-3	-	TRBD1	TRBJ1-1	TGTGCCAGCAGTTACTCTGGACAGGGGGCAATGAGCACTGAAGCTTTCTTT	CASSYSGQGAMSTEAFF
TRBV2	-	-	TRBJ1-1	TGTGCCAGCAGTGGGACGAACACTGAAGCTTTCTTT	CASSGTNTEAFF
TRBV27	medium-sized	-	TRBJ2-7	TGTGCCAGCAGTAGGGACCCCTTCGAGGAGCAGTACTTC	CASSRDPFEEQYF
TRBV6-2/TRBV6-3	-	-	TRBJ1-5	TGTGCCAGCAGTTACCGGACGGGACGGACAAATCAGCCCCAGCATTTT	CASSYRTGRTNQPQHF